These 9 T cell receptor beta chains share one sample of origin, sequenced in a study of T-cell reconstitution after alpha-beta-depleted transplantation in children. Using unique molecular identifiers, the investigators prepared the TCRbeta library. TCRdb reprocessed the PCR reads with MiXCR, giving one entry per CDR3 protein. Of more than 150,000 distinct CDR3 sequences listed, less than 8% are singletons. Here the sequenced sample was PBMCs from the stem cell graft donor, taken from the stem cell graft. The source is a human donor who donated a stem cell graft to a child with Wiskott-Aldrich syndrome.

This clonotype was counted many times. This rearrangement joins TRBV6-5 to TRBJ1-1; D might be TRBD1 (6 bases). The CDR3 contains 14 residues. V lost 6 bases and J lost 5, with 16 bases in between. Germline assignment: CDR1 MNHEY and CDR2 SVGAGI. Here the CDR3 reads CASSQGQTWTEAFF. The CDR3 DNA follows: TGTGCCAGCAGCCAAGGACAGACGTGGACTGAAGCTTTCTTT.

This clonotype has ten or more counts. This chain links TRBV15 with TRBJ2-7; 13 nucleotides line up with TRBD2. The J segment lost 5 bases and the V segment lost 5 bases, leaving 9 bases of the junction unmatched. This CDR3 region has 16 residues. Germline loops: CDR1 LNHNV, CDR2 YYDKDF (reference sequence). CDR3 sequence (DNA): TGTGCCACCAGCGAGATTAGGACTAGCGGGAGTCACGAGCAGTACTTC. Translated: CATSEIRTSGSHEQYF. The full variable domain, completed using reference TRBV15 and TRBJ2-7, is DAMVIQNPRYQVTQFGKPVTLSCSQTLNHNVMYWYQQKSSQAPKLLFHYYDKDFNNEADTPDNFQSRRPNTSFCFLDIRSPGLGDTAMYLCATSEIRTSGSHEQYFGPGTRLTVT.

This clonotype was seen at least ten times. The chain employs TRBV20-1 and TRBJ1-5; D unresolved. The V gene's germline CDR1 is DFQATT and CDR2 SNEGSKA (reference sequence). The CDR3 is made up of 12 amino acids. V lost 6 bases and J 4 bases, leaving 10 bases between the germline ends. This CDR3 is CSAKSRNQPQHF. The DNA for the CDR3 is TGCAGTGCCAAATCCCGGAATCAGCCCCAGCATTTT.

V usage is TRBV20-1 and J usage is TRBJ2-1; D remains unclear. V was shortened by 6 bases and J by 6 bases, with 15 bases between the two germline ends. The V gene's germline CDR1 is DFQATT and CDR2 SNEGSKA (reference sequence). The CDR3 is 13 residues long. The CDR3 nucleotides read TGCAGTGCAACCCGCGGCTCCCGCAATGAGCAGTTCTTC. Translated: CSATRGSRNEQFF.

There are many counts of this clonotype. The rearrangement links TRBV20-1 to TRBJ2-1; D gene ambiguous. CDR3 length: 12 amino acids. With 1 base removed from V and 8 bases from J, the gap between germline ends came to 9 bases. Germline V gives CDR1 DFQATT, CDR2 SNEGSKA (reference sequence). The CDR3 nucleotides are TGCAGTGCTAGAGGAGACGGTGATGAGCAGTTCTTC. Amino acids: CSARGDGDEQFF.

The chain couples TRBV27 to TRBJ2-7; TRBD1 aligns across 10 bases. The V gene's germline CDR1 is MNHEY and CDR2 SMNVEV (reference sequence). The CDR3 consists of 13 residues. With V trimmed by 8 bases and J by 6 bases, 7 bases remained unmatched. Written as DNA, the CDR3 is TGTGCCAGCTCGGGACAGGGGCGTTTCGAGCAGTACTTC. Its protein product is CASSGQGRFEQYF.

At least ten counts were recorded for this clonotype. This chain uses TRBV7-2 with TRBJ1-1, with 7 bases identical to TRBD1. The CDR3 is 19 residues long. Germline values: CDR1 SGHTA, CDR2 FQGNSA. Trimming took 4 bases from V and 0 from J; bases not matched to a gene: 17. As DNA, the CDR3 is TGTGCCAGCAGCTCTCCTACCGGGGGACAGAGTAAGATGAACACTGAAGCTTTCTTT. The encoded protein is CASSSPTGGQSKMNTEAFF.

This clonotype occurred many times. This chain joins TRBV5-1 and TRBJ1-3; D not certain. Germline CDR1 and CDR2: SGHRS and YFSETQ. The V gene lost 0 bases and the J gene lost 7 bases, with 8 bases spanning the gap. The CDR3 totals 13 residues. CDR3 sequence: CASSLGTRNTIYF. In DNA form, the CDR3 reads TGCGCCAGCAGCTTGGGTACAAGGAACACCATATATTTT.

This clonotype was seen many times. Here the CDR3 DNA reads TGTGCCATCAGTCCGGGACCCAATGAGCAGTTCTTC. It is translated as CAISPGPNEQFF. The genes are TRBV10-3 and TRBJ2-1, with D perhaps TRBD1 or TRBD2 (5 bases each). V shed 5 bases and J shed 6 bases, with 8 bases lying between them. CDR1 is ENHRY and CDR2 is SYGVKD in the germline V gene. This CDR3 is 12 amino acids long.